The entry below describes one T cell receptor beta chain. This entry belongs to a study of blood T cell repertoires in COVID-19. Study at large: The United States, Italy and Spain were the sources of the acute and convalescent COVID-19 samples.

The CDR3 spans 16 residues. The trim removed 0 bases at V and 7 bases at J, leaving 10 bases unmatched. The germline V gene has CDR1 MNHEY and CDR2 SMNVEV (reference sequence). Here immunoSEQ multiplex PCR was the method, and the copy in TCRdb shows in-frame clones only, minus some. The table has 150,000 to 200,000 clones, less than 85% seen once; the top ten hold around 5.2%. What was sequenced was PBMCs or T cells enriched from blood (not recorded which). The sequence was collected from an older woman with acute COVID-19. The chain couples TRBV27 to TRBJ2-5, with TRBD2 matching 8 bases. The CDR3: CASSLSPLRLAGTQYF. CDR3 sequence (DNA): TGTGCCAGCAGTTTATCACCTTTGCGGCTAGCGGGGACCCAGTACTTC.